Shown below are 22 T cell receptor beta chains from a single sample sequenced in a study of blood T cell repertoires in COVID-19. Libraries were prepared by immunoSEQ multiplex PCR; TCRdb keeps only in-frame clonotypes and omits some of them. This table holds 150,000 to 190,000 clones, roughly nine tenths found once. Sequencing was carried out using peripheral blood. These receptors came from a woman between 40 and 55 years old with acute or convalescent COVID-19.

CDR3 bases: TGTGCCAGCAGCTCCCGGGACAGTAATGAAAAACTGTTTTTT. Protein sequence: CASSSRDSNEKLFF. The gene calls are TRBV7-6 and TRBJ1-4, with 7 bases matching TRBD1. CDR3 length: 14 residues. Germline CDR1 reads SGHVS; CDR2 reads FNYEAQ. With 4 bases clipped from V and 4 bases from J, the junction kept 3 bases outside the gene matches.

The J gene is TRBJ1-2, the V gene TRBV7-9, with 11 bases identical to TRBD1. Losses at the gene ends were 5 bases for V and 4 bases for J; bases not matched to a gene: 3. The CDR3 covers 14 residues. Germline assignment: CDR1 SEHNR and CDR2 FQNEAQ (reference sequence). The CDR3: CASSRTGGSYGYTF. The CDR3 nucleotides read TGTGCCAGCAGCCGGACAGGGGGCAGCTATGGCTACACCTTC.

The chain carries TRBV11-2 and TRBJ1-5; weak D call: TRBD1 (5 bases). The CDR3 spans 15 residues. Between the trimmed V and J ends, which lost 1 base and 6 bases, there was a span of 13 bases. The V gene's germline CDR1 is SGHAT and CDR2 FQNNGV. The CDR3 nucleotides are TGTGCCAGCAGCTTAGCGGGAGGGGTCGGTCAGCCCCAGCATTTT. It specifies CASSLAGGVGQPQHF. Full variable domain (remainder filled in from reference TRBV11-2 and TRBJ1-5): EAGVAQSPRYKIIEKRQSVAFWCNPISGHATLYWYQQILGQGPKLLIQFQNNGVVDDSQLPKDRFSAERLKGVDSTLKIQPAKLEDSAVYLCASSLAGGVGQPQHFGDGTRLSIL.

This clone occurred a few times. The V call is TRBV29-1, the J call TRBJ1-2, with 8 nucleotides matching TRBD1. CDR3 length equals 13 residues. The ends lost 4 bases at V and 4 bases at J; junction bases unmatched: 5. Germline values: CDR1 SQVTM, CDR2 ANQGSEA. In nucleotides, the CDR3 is TGCAGCGTTGTCCAGGGGGCCGGCTATGGCTACACCTTC. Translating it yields CSVVQGAGYGYTF.

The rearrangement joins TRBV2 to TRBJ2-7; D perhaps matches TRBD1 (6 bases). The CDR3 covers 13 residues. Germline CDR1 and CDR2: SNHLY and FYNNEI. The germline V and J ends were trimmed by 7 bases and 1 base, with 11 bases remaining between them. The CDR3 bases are TGTGCCAGCAACGTCGACAGGTCCTACGAGCAGTACTTC. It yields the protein CASNVDRSYEQYF. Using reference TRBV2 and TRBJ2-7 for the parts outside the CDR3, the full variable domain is EPEVTQTPSHQVTQMGQEVILRCVPISNHLYFYWYRQILGQKVEFLVSFYNNEISEKSEIFDDQFSVERPDGSNFTLKIRSTKLEDSAMYFCASNVDRSYEQYFGPGTRLTVT.

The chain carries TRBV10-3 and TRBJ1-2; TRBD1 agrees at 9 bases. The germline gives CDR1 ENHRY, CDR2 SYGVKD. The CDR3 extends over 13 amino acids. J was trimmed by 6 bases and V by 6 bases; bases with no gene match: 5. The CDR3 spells CAIRGTGHHGYTF. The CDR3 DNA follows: TGTGCCATCAGGGGGACAGGGCACCATGGCTACACCTTC.

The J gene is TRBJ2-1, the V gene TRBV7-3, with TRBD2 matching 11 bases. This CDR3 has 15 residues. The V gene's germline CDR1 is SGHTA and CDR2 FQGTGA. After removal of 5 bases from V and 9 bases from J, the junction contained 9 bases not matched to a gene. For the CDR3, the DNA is TGTGCCAGCAGCCTACAGACTAGCGGGGTGGGTGAGCAGTTCTTC. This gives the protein CASSLQTSGVGEQFF.

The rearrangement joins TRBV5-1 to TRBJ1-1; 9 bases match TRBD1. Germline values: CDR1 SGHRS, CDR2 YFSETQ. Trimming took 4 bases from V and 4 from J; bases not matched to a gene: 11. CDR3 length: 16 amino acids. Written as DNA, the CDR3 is TGCGCCAGCAGCCTCGGACAGGGGAATTGGGGCACTGAAGCTTTCTTT. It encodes CASSLGQGNWGTEAFF.

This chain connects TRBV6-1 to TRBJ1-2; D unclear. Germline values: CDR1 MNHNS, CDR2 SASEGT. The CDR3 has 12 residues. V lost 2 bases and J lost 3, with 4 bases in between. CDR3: CASSEQDYGYTF. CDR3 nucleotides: TGTGCCAGCAGTGAACAGGACTATGGCTACACCTTC.

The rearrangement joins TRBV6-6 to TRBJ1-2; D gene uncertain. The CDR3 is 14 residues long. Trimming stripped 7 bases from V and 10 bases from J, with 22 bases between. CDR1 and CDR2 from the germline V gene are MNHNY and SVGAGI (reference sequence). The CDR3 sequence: CASNEVGGTMVYTF. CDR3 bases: TGTGCCAGCAACGAAGTCGGCGGAACTATGGTCTACACCTTC.

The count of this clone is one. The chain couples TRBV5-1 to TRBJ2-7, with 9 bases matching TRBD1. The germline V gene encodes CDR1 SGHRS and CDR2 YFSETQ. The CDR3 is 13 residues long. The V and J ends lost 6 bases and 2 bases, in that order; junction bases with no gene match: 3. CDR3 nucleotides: TGCGCCAGCAAGAGGACAGGGGCCTACGAGCAGTACTTC. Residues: CASKRTGAYEQYF.

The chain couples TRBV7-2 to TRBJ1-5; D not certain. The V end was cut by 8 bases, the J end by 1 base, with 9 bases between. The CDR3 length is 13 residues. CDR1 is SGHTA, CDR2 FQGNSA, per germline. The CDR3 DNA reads TGTGCCAGCTGCGGGAACAGCAATCAGCCCCAGCATTTT. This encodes CASCGNSNQPQHF.

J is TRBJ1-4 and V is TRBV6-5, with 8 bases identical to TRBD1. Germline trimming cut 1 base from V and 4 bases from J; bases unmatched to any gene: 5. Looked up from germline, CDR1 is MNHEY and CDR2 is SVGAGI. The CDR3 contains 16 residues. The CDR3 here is CASSYLEQGGNEKLFF. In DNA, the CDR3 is TGTGCCAGCAGTTACTTAGAACAGGGGGGTAATGAAAAACTGTTTTTT.

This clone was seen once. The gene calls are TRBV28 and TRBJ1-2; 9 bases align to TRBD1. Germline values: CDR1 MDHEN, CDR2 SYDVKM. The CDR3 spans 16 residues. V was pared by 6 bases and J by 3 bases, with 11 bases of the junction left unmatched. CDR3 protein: CASSTGTGYFDYGYTF. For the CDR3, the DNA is TGTGCCAGCAGCACCGGGACAGGGTATTTTGACTATGGCTACACCTTC.

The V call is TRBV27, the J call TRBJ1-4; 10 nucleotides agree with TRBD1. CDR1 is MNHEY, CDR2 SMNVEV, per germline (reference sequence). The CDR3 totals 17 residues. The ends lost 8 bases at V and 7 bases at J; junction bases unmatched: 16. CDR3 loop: CASRAGQGRNVREKLFF. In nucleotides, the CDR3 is TGTGCCAGCCGGGCGGGACAGGGGCGGAATGTACGTGAAAAACTGTTTTTT.

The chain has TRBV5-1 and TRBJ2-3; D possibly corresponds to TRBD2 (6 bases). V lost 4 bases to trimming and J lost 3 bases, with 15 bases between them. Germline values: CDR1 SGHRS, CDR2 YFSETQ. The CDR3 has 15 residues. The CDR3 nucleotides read TGCGCCAGCAGCCCGGGCACGGGGGAAACAGATACGCAGTATTTT. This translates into CASSPGTGETDTQYF. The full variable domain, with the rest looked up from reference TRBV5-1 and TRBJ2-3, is KAGVTQTPRYLIKTRGQQVTLSCSPISGHRSVSWYQQTPGQGLQFLFEYFSETQRNKGNFPGRFSGRQFSNSRSEMNVSTLELGDSALYLCASSPGTGETDTQYFGPGTRLTVL.

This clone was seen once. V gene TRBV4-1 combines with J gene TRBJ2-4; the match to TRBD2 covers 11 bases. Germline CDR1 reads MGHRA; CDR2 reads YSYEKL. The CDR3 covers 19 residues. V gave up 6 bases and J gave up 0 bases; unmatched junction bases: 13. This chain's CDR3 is CASREGATSGRLAKNIQYF. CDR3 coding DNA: TGCGCCAGCAGGGAAGGGGCTACTAGCGGGAGATTAGCCAAAAACATTCAGTACTTC.

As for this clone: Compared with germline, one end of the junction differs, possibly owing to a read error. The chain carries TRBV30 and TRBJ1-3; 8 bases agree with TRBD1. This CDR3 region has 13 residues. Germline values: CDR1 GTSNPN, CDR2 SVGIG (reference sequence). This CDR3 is CAWSPDRGSTIYF. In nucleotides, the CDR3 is TGTGCCTGGAGTCCCGACAGGGGAAGCACCATATATTTT.

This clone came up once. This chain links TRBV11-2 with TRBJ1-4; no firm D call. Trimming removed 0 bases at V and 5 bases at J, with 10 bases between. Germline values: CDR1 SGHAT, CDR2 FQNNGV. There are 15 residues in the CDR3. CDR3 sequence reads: CASSLEGTENEKLFF. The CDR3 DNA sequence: TGTGCCAGCAGCTTAGAGGGCACAGAGAATGAAAAACTGTTTTTT.

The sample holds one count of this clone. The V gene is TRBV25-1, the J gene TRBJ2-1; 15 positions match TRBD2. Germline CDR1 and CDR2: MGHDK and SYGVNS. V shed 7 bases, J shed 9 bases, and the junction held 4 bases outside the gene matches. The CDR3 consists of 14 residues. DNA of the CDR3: TGTGCCAGCAATCCGGGACTAGCGGGAGGTGAGCAGTTCTTC. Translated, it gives CASNPGLAGGEQFF.

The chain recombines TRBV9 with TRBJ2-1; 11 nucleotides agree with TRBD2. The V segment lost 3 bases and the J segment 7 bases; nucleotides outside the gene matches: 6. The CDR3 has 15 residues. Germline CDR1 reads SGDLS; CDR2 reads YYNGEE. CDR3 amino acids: CASSGIAGGPNEQFF. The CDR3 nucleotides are TGTGCCAGCAGCGGGATAGCGGGGGGGCCTAATGAGCAGTTCTTC.

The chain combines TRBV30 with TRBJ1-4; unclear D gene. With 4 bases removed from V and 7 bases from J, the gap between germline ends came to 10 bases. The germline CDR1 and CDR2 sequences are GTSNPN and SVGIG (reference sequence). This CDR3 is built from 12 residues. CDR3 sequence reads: CAWTRESEKLFF. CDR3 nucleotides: TGTGCCTGGACGCGGGAATCTGAAAAACTGTTTTTT.